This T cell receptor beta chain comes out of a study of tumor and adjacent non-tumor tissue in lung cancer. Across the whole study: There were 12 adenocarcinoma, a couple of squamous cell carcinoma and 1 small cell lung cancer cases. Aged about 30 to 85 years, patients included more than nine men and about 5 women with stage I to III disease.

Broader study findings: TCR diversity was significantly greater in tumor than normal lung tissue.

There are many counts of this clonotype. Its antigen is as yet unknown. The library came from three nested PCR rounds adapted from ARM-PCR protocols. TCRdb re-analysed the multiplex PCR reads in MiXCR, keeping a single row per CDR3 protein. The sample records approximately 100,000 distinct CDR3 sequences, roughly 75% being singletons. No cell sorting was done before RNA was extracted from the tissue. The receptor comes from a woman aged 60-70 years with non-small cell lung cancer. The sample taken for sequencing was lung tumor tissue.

The CDR3: CASSLDGPDNSPLHF. As DNA, the CDR3 is TGTGCCAGCAGTTTAGACGGGCCGGATAATTCACCCCTCCACTTT. The chain has TRBV12-3 or TRBV12-4 and TRBJ1-6; D remains unclear. V lost 1 base and J 5 bases, leaving 9 bases between the germline ends. This CDR3 is built from 15 residues.